What follows is one T cell receptor (beta chain) and its context. The antigen it binds to is not known. The input lacks base qualities; no much larger clone sits a single base away. TCRbeta CDR3 regions were amplified from genomic DNA using the immunoSEQ Assay, a bias-controlled multiplex PCR. Per the authors' processing: The number of nucleated cells in each sample was estimated from the amplification of reference gene primers within the assay. Sequence reads were collapsed and filtered to measure the absolute abundance of every unique TCRbeta CDR3 rearrangement. Productive Simpson clonality was computed per sample as the square root of Simpson's diversity index over productive rearrangements. Sourced from immuneACCESS, this table was stored by TCRdb with only in-frame sequences that have V and J called. A share of the clones is absent; for the studies checked, an unresolved V gene accounts for under half, and the remainder has no known explanation. V and J calls and clone size are those listed in that table; D and trimming were worked out from the DNA. For this sample the table gives about 440,000 clones, of which 85% to 90% were detected only once. The ten largest clones capture approximately 4.3% of the sample.

This sample is drawn from a study of blood T cell repertoires in COVID-19 (dated by TCRdb to 2018 to 2020). Broadly, across the study: Collaborator samples came from the United States, Italy and Spain and covered acute and convalescent phases of COVID-19. Samples came from the ongoing ImmuneRACE study (first 160 participants) plus 1,254 subjects from 6 global collaborators. A de-identified subject ID, COVID-19 status, age in years and sex were almost always included in the sample metadata. Subjects who had been exposed to COVID-19, were actively infected with it, or had recovered from it provided the deeply sampled blood TCRbeta repertoires that made up the dataset. The repertoires were released in a freely available public database meant as a resource for research on the immune response to SARS-CoV-2. Where HLA class I and class II types were available, the types were taken from metadata supplied by the sample provider, not from assay-based typing. The prospective study material was composed of cDNA or gDNA derived from T cells, B-cell-depleted T cells, or PBMCs.

Germline trimming amounts to 3 bases on V and 8 bases on J, with 6 as the count of junction bases outside the gene matches. From the cysteine through the phenylalanine, the CDR3 covers 15 amino acids. The sequence is cut down to CDR3 DNA, 45 bases in frame from base 1. CDR1 LNHNV and CDR2 YYDKDF were looked up in the germline V gene (reference sequence). The study at large found these results: The amount of clinical and demographic metadata varied by source and participant and was provided uncurated.

Each collaborating institution followed its own protocols to collect whole blood in K2EDTA tubes. For TCRbeta analysis, collaborators shipped samples as frozen whole blood, isolated PBMCs, or DNA extracted from either of those sample types. The source is a woman aged 25-40 years with acute or convalescent COVID-19. The receptor chain draws on TRBV15 and TRBJ1-6; 8 central bases correspond to TRBD1. The sequenced sample was peripheral blood. CDR3 sequence: CATSRTTGGDSPLHF. The nucleotide sequence reads as follows: TGTGCCACCAGCAGGACAACAGGGGGAGATTCACCCCTCCACTTT.